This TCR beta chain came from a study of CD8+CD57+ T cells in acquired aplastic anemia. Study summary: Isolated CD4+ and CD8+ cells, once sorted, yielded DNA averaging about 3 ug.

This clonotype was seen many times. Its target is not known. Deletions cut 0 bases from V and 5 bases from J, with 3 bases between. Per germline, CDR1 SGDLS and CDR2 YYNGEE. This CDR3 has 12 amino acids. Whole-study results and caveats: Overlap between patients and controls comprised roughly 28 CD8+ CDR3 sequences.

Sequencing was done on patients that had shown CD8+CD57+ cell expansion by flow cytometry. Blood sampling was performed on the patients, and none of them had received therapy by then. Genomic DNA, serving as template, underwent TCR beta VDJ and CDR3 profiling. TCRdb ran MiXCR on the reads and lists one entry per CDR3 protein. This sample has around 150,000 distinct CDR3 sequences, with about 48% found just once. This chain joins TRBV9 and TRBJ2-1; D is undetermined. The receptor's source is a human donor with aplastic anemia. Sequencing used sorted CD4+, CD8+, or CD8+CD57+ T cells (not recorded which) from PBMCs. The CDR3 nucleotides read TGTGCCAGCAGCGTAGGGCACAATGAGCAGTTCTTC. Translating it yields CASSVGHNEQFF.